The sequence of this TCR beta chain was determined in a study of OX40 agonist ivuxolimab in advanced cancers. On the study more broadly: Partial responses were observed in three patients, of whom one had hepatocellular carcinoma and two had cutaneous melanoma.

Some clones are missing from TCRdb's copy, which holds only in-frame ones; the method was immunoSEQ multiplex PCR. The sample has some 45,000 clones, approximately 91% seen once. Germline V CDR1 and CDR2: SGHAT, FQNNGV. CDR3 size: 14 residues. V lost 3 bases, J lost 6 bases, and 5 bases stayed unmatched. The TCR comes from an adult with an advanced solid tumor such as melanoma, head and neck, liver or kidney cancer. The specimen comprised CD4+ or CD8+ T cells sorted from blood, sampled in a trial of the OX40 agonist ivuxolimab. The rearrangement links TRBV11-2 to TRBJ2-7; 10 bases agree with TRBD2. The CDR3 nucleotides are TGTGCCAGCAGCTTGCGCCTAGCGGGAGTCGAGCAGTACTTC. Translation gives CASSLRLAGVEQYF.